One and the same sample provided the 3 T cell receptor beta chains below, sequenced in a study of blood T cell repertoires in COVID-19 (TCRdb year 2020). To prepare the library, the immunoSEQ multiplex PCR assay was applied. Drawn from immuneACCESS, this table holds only the in-frame rearrangements with V and J called that TCRdb kept. Clones are partly lost; checked studies trace under half to an unresolved V gene and leave the rest unexplained. Within this sample are approximately 98,000 clones, with approximately 81% of them counted one time only. Roughly 10% of the sample goes to the ten largest clones. Sequencing was performed on peripheral blood. These receptors were collected from a woman aged 80 or over with acute or convalescent COVID-19.

This chain uses TRBV15 with TRBJ1-4; D possibly corresponds to TRBD1 (6 bases). The V gene lost 5 bases and the J gene lost 8 bases, with 18 bases spanning the gap. The V gene's germline CDR1 is LNHNV and CDR2 YYDKDF (reference sequence). CDR3 size: 15 residues. The CDR3 is CATSGVGHQGEKLFF. The CDR3, as DNA: TGTGCCACCAGCGGGGTCGGACATCAGGGGGAAAAACTGTTTTTT.

This clone has a single count. The chain has TRBV28 and TRBJ2-4; D unresolved. The V end lost 2 bases, the J end lost 9 bases, and 11 bases lay between the germline ends. This CDR3 is 13 amino acids long. The germline V gene has CDR1 MDHEN and CDR2 SYDVKM. The CDR3 is CASSLIFESIQYF. Written as DNA, the CDR3 is TGTGCCAGCAGTTTAATATTTGAGAGCATTCAGTACTTC.

V is TRBV6-5 and J is TRBJ2-7, with 9 bases that match TRBD1. This CDR3 has 14 amino acids. Germline lookup yields CDR1 MNHEY and CDR2 SVGAGI. The J segment lost 3 bases and the V segment lost 0 bases, leaving 0 bases of the junction unmatched. The CDR3 reads CASSYSTGGYEQYF. CDR3 coding DNA: TGTGCCAGCAGTTACTCGACAGGGGGCTACGAGCAGTACTTC.